Listed below are T cell receptor beta chains from one sample, sequenced in a study of cytomegalovirus exposure and HLA in healthy donors. TCRdb's table, derived via immunoSEQ multiplex PCR, lists solely in-frame clones and lacks some. The repertoire holds around 150,000 clones, with around 88% as singletons. Sequenced: PBMCs. All receptors derive from a woman in her twenties or thirties in good health and CMV-seronegative. The CDR3 runs from the conserved cysteine through the conserved F or W. A D gene is named only where the DNA matches it firmly. The size field is filled for only some rows; it gives once, few, many or a size class.

length: 14
J: TRBJ2-4
D: NA
size: NA
V: TRBV7-2
CDR3: CASSLGQRMNIQYF
DNA: TGTGCCAGCAGCTTAGGACAGAGGATGAACATTCAGTACTTC

length: 15
J: TRBJ1-2
D: TRBD1
size: once
V: TRBV2
CDR3: CASRISGTANYGYTF
DNA: TGTGCCAGCAGGATATCCGGGACAGCTAACTATGGCTACACCTTC

length: 15
J: TRBJ2-1
D: NA
size: once
V: TRBV9
CDR3: CASSVGAGRDHEQFF
DNA: TGTGCCAGCAGCGTAGGGGCGGGAAGGGATCATGAGCAGTTCTTC

length: 12
J: TRBJ1-2
D: NA
size: NA
V: TRBV6-1
CDR3: CASDGVDYGYTF
DNA: TGTGCCAGCGACGGGGTGGACTATGGCTACACCTTC

length: 17
J: TRBJ2-3
D: TRBD2
size: NA
V: TRBV12-5
CDR3: CASGSSPPGLAGGVQYF
DNA: TGTGCTAGTGGTTCGTCTCCCCCGGGACTAGCGGGGGGGGTGCAGTATTTT

length: 14
J: TRBJ2-7
D: NA
size: NA
V: TRBV29-1
CDR3: CSVAGGGGNYEQYF
DNA: TGCAGCGTTGCCGGGGGAGGAGGGAACTACGAGCAGTACTTC

length: 12
J: TRBJ1-2
D: NA
size: NA
V: TRBV29-1
CDR3: CSALQNYYGYTF
DNA: TGCAGCGCCCTACAGAACTACTATGGCTACACCTTC

length: 15
J: TRBJ2-3
D: NA
size: NA
V: TRBV7-9
CDR3: CASSDPGLATDTQYF
DNA: TGTGCCAGCAGCGATCCCGGGCTAGCCACAGATACGCAGTATTTT

length: 12
J: TRBJ2-7
D: TRBD1
size: NA
V: TRBV30
CDR3: CASHRGLGEQYF
DNA: TGTGCCTCGCACAGGGGGCTGGGTGAGCAGTACTTC

length: 14
J: TRBJ2-7
D: TRBD1
size: NA
V: TRBV18
CDR3: CASSPDRTVREQYF
DNA: TGTGCCAGCTCACCGGACAGGACGGTACGCGAGCAGTACTTC

length: 15
J: TRBJ2-7
D: TRBD1
size: NA
V: TRBV5-1
CDR3: CASSLGGTGVYEQYF
DNA: TGCGCCAGCAGCTTGGGAGGGACAGGGGTTTACGAGCAGTACTTC

length: 13
J: TRBJ1-2
D: NA
size: NA
V: TRBV5-6
CDR3: CASSLGGRDGYTF
DNA: TGTGCCAGCAGCCTAGGGGGGAGGGATGGCTACACCTTC

length: 18
J: TRBJ2-1
D: TRBD1
size: few
V: TRBV4-3
CDR3: CASSQGVGGTGAYNEQFF
DNA: TGCGCCAGCAGCCAAGGGGTCGGCGGGACAGGGGCCTACAATGAGCAGTTCTTC

length: 15
J: TRBJ1-1
D: NA
size: NA
V: TRBV5-1
CDR3: CASSLDRYGNTEAFF
DNA: TGCGCCAGCAGCTTAGACAGGTACGGGAACACTGAAGCTTTCTTT

length: 16
J: TRBJ2-7
D: TRBD1
size: NA
V: TRBV5-1
CDR3: CASSLRGQGNSYEQYF
DNA: TGCGCCAGCAGCTTGAGGGGGCAGGGAAATTCCTACGAGCAGTACTTC

length: 14
J: TRBJ2-7
D: NA
size: once
V: TRBV10-3
CDR3: CAISVGQGFYEQYF
DNA: TGTGCCATCAGTGTGGGGCAGGGATTTTACGAGCAGTACTTC

length: 14
J: TRBJ2-3
D: NA
size: once
V: TRBV5-1
CDR3: CASSFGAATDTQYF
DNA: TGCGCCAGCAGCTTCGGAGCGGCCACAGATACGCAGTATTTT

length: 12
J: TRBJ2-3
D: NA
size: NA
V: TRBV28
CDR3: CAIVAGTDTQYF
DNA: TGTGCCATCGTGGCGGGCACAGATACGCAGTATTTT

length: 16
J: TRBJ1-3
D: NA
size: NA
V: TRBV11-2
CDR3: CASSPIQRDSGNTIYF
DNA: TGTGCCAGCAGCCCGATCCAGCGGGACTCTGGAAACACCATATATTTT

length: 14
J: TRBJ1-1
D: NA
size: NA
V: TRBV19
CDR3: CASNDGAMNTEAFF
DNA: TGTGCCAGCAATGATGGGGCGATGAACACTGAAGCTTTCTTT

length: 13
J: TRBJ1-2
D: TRBD1
size: NA
V: TRBV5-4
CDR3: CASSPPTGDGYTF
DNA: TGTGCCAGCAGCCCCCCCACAGGGGATGGCTACACCTTC

length: 14
J: TRBJ1-1
D: NA
size: few
V: TRBV7-9
CDR3: CASSPWGGPTEAFF
DNA: TGTGCCAGCAGCCCATGGGGGGGGCCCACTGAAGCTTTCTTT